This TCR beta chain originates from a study of blood T cell repertoires in COVID-19. Sequencing was performed with immunoSEQ multiplex PCR; in TCRdb, only in-frame clones are kept and a portion is missing. The sample holds about 110,000 clones; approximately 84% are singletons and the top ten take about 8.5%. CDR3 length equals 14 residues. V lost 4 bases and J lost 3; bases outside the gene matches: 5. CDR1 and CDR2 from the germline V gene are SNHLY and FYNNEI. The gene calls are TRBV2 and TRBJ1-1; 7 bases are a match to TRBD1. Input material: peripheral blood. The clonotype originates from a woman aged 35 to 49 with acute or convalescent COVID-19. In nucleotides, the CDR3 is TGTGCCAGCAGTGTCCAGGGGGGAGACACTGAAGCTTTCTTT. It translates to CASSVQGGDTEAFF. Complete variable domain (other parts from reference TRBV2 and TRBJ1-1): EPEVTQTPSHQVTQMGQEVILRCVPISNHLYFYWYRQILGQKVEFLVSFYNNEISEKSEIFDDQFSVERPDGSNFTLKIRSTKLEDSAMYFCASSVQGGDTEAFFGQGTRLTVV.